These T cell receptor beta chains were read from a single sample in a study of T cell responses to AZD1222 COVID-19 vaccine. Assay: immunoSEQ multiplex PCR; the TCRdb copy retains only in-frame clones and omits some. The sample yields approximately 160,000 clones, 90% seen once. Specimen: peripheral blood, collected on day 0 of AZD1222 vaccination. The receptor set was obtained from an adult in good health. Both conserved end residues are part of each CDR3. Each record gives: D gene, clone size, V gene, J gene, CDR3 DNA, CDR3 protein. D genes are given only for firm matches. Only some rows state a clone size, as once, few, many or a class for expanded clones.

TRBD2	NA	TRBV5-1	TRBJ2-7	TGCGCCAGCAGCCGGACTAGCGGGAGCTACGAGCAGTACTTC	CASSRTSGSYEQYF
NA	NA	TRBV7-3	TRBJ1-1	TGTGCCAGCAGCTTTTTTCAAGCAGGGATGAACACTGAAGCTTTCTTT	CASSFFQAGMNTEAFF
NA	NA	TRBV4-3	TRBJ1-1	TGCGCCAGCAGCCAGAGTCGACACCAGAACACTGAAGCTTTCTTT	CASSQSRHQNTEAFF
NA	NA	TRBV5-4	TRBJ2-7	TGTGCCAGCAGCCCCCGCGGCGACTCCTACGAGCAGTACTTC	CASSPRGDSYEQYF
NA	NA	TRBV3-1/TRBV3-2	TRBJ1-1	TGTGCCAGCAGCCTACACTCAGGGGAGGGTGAAGCTTTCTTT	CASSLHSGEGEAFF
TRBD1	once	TRBV28	TRBJ2-7	TGTGCCAGCAGTGGGACAGGGTTGGGCGAGCAGTACTTC	CASSGTGLGEQYF
NA	NA	TRBV10-1	TRBJ2-7	TGCGCCAGCAGCTTATTTCCGGAGGACTACGAGCAGTACTTC	CASSLFPEDYEQYF
NA	NA	TRBV6-5	TRBJ1-4	TGTGCCAGCAGTTCCATCACAGGATCTAATGAAAAACTGTTTTTT	CASSSITGSNEKLFF
TRBD1	NA	TRBV4-3	TRBJ1-4	TGCGCCAGCAGCCAAATGACAAACAGGGGTAATGAAAAACTGTTTTTT	CASSQMTNRGNEKLFF
TRBD2	NA	TRBV19	TRBJ2-1	TGTGCCAGTAGTCCCGGGACTACCTACAATGAGCAGTTCTTC	CASSPGTTYNEQFF
TRBD1	NA	TRBV7-9	TRBJ2-2	TGTGCCAGCAGCGCCCGACAGGGAAGGAACACCGGGGAGCTGTTTTTT	CASSARQGRNTGELFF
TRBD2	NA	TRBV30	TRBJ2-2	TGTGCCTGGAAGGGGGTAGCGGGGGCCACCGGGGAGCTGTTTTTT	CAWKGVAGATGELFF
NA	once	TRBV7-3	TRBJ1-1	TGTGCCAGCAGCTTCGACGAGGGCACTGAAGCTTTCTTT	CASSFDEGTEAFF
NA	NA	TRBV3-1/TRBV3-2	TRBJ1-3	TGTGCCAGCAGCCAGGGTATTGACAGGCTCTCTGGAAACACCATATATTTT	CASSQGIDRLSGNTIYF
TRBD1	once	TRBV5-6	TRBJ1-6	TGTGCCAGCAGCGCGGACAGGGGAAAGTCACCCCTCCACTTT	CASSADRGKSPLHF
TRBD1	NA	TRBV19	TRBJ1-3	TGTGCCAGTAGTATTTTCCCGGGACAGGAAATTACTACCTCTGGAAACACCATATATTTT	CASSIFPGQEITTSGNTIYF
TRBD1	NA	TRBV2	TRBJ2-7	TGTGCCAGCACCCTACAACAGGGGGCTGGTCGGGAGCAGTACTTC	CASTLQQGAGREQYF